The 31 T cell receptor beta chains presented below share a single source sample, sequenced in a study of T-cell reconstitution after alpha-beta-depleted transplantation in children. Using unique molecular identifiers, the investigators prepared the TCRbeta library. TCRdb analysed the PCR reads with MiXCR anew, one entry per CDR3 protein. The sample has roughly 350,000 distinct CDR3 sequences, 15% to 20% seen once. Sequences were derived from PBMCs, mostly from graft donor cells, sampled 360 days after TCRalphabeta/CD19-depleted stem cell transplant. The receptors come from a male patient aged 2-9 years who had a stem cell transplant for acute lymphoblastic leukemia, so the T cells may come from the graft donor.

The chain couples TRBV28 to TRBJ2-5; 11 bases line up with TRBD2. Germline V gene lookup returns CDR1 MDHEN and CDR2 SYDVKM. V lost 6 bases and J lost 5; bases outside the gene matches: 8. The CDR3 contains 15 residues. CDR3 region: CASSRLAGGYETQYF. CDR3 bases: TGTGCCAGCAGCCGGCTAGCGGGAGGTTACGAGACCCAGTACTTC.

This clonotype occurred a few times. The junction does not match germline at one end; this may be a read error. This chain joins TRBV7-7 and TRBJ2-7; no clear D gene. CDR1 and CDR2 (germline): SSHAT, FNYEAQ (reference sequence). The CDR3 is made up of 17 amino acids. The CDR3 spells CASSLTLYLGQTYEQYF. The CDR3 region has the DNA TGTGCTAGCAGCTTAACCCTTTATCTGGGTCAAACCTACGAGCAGTACTTC.

The chain employs TRBV6-2 or TRBV6-3 and TRBJ2-1; D possibly matches TRBD1 or TRBD2 (5 bases each). Trimming took 5 bases from V and 4 from J, leaving 18 bases between them. CDR3 length equals 16 residues. Germline CDR1 MNHEY, CDR2 SVGEGT. The CDR3 loop is CASSTPPGTLYNEQFF. CDR3 in DNA: TGTGCCAGCAGTACGCCGCCTGGGACCCTTTACAATGAGCAGTTCTTC.

This clonotype was seen ten or more times. V usage is TRBV2 and J usage is TRBJ2-3; a possible D gene is TRBD2 (5 bases). The CDR3 has 14 amino acids. CDR1 SNHLY and CDR2 FYNNEI come from the germline V gene. Trimming removed 5 bases from V and 5 bases from J, with 14 bases in between. The CDR3 sequence is CASSPSTSLDTQYF. The CDR3 DNA is TGTGCCAGCAGTCCCTCAACTAGTTTAGATACGCAGTATTTT.

In this sample, this clonotype turned up once. This sequence joins TRBV28 and TRBJ2-7; 7 nucleotides align to TRBD1. V trimming: 7 bases; J trimming: 3 bases; junction bases outside the gene matches: 9. The length of the CDR3 is 14 residues. The V gene's germline CDR1 is MDHEN and CDR2 SYDVKM. CDR3 DNA: TGTGCCAGCACCTCGGGACAGCCAGACTACGAGCAGTACTTC. This sequence encodes CASTSGQPDYEQYF.

This clonotype was seen only a few times. CDR3 bases: TGTGCCAGCAGAGCGACTAGCGGGTCCTACGAGCAGTACTTC. It translates to CASRATSGSYEQYF. The rearrangement links TRBV6-5 to TRBJ2-7; TRBD2 agrees at 10 bases. From germline, CDR1 is MNHEY and CDR2 SVGAGI. CDR3 length: 14 amino acids. V gave up 6 bases and J gave up 1 base; unmatched junction bases: 3.

This clonotype was seen only a few times. The rearrangement uses TRBV25-1 and TRBJ2-1; perhaps TRBD2 as D (6 bases). V lost 2 bases, J lost 4 bases, and 15 bases lay in between. The germline gives CDR1 MGHDK, CDR2 SYGVNS. CDR3 length: 16 amino acids. CDR3 coding DNA: TGTGCCAGCAGTGAAGCCGGGACTTCGCATTACAATGAGCAGTTCTTC. This translates into CASSEAGTSHYNEQFF.

This clonotype was counted at least ten times. The rearrangement uses TRBV12-3 or TRBV12-4 and TRBJ2-1; D not certain. This CDR3 is 13 amino acids long. V lost 5 bases to trimming and J lost 2 bases, with 7 bases between them. CDR3 amino acids: CASSPTTYNEQFF. CDR3 sequence (DNA): TGTGCCAGCAGTCCAACAACCTACAATGAGCAGTTCTTC.

This clonotype was counted ten times or more. The chain joins TRBV28 to TRBJ2-6, with D possibly being TRBD1 or TRBD2 (5 bases each). Between the trimmed V and J ends, which lost 3 bases and 4 bases, there was a span of 10 bases. This CDR3 contains 15 residues. From germline, CDR1 is MDHEN and CDR2 SYDVKM. The CDR3 protein is CASSFWGRGANVLTF. The CDR3 DNA follows: TGTGCCAGCAGTTTTTGGGGGAGAGGGGCCAACGTCCTGACTTTC.

The chain links TRBV4-2 to TRBJ2-7; the D is unclear. The germline CDR1 and CDR2 sequences are LGHNA and YNFKEQ. The CDR3 extends over 13 amino acids. The V and J ends lost 1 base and 3 bases respectively, with 7 bases between them. The CDR3 region is CASSQASLYEQYF. For the CDR3, the DNA is TGTGCCAGCAGCCAAGCATCCCTCTACGAGCAGTACTTC.

This clonotype was counted many times. The rearrangement links TRBV5-1 to TRBJ1-1, with 8 bases fitting TRBD1. The V gene's germline CDR1 is SGHRS and CDR2 YFSETQ. The CDR3 covers 13 residues. The trim removed 4 bases at V and 6 bases at J, leaving 5 bases unmatched. CDR3 sequence (DNA): TGCGCCAGCAGCCCCAACAGGGGGGCTGAAGCTTTCTTT. This translates into CASSPNRGAEAFF.

This clonotype was found many times. This rearrangement joins TRBV28 to TRBJ2-3; a weak D match, TRBD1 (6 bases). The V gene's germline CDR1 is MDHEN and CDR2 SYDVKM. This CDR3 has 13 amino acids. Trimming shortened V by 10 bases and J by 5 bases, and 16 bases separated the two germline ends. This chain's CDR3 is CAIGKGRGDTQYF. In nucleotides, the CDR3 is TGTGCCATCGGAAAAGGCAGGGGAGATACGCAGTATTTT.

In this sample, this clonotype turned up a few times. The chain joins TRBV5-1 to TRBJ2-1; D call uncertain. The length of the CDR3 is 16 residues. Germline V gene sequence: CDR1 SGHRS, CDR2 YFSETQ. V dropped 4 bases and J dropped 4 bases, with 18 bases sitting between them. The CDR3 spells CASSLSVAVNYNEQFF. Here the CDR3 DNA reads TGCGCCAGCAGCCTGAGCGTAGCTGTAAATTACAATGAGCAGTTCTTC.

This clonotype was counted ten times or more. The J gene is TRBJ1-1, the V gene TRBV5-1; D might be TRBD1 (5 bases). V shed 3 bases and J shed 5 bases, with 14 bases lying between them. The germline CDR1 and CDR2 sequences are SGHRS and YFSETQ. The CDR3 length is 14 residues. The CDR3 sequence: CASSSRGSPTEAFF. The DNA for the CDR3 is TGCGCCAGCAGCTCCCGGGGGAGCCCAACTGAAGCTTTCTTT.

The V and J genes are TRBV20-1 and TRBJ2-1; TRBD2 matches at 7 bases. After removal of 3 bases from V and 10 bases from J, the junction contained 0 bases not matched to a gene. From germline, CDR1 is DFQATT and CDR2 SNEGSKA (reference sequence). The CDR3 spans 10 residues. The chain's CDR3 is CSARTSEQFF. CDR3 DNA sequence: TGCAGTGCTAGGACTAGCGAGCAGTTCTTC.

In its sample, this clonotype was seen a few times. The chain joins TRBV20-1 to TRBJ2-7, with D uncertain. The V end was cut by 3 bases, the J end by 2 bases, with 14 bases between. This CDR3 is 14 amino acids long. Germline assignment: CDR1 DFQATT and CDR2 SNEGSKA (reference sequence). The CDR3 DNA reads TGCAGTGCTAGGGAAACGGACCCGCCCTACGAGCAGTACTTC. Translation: CSARETDPPYEQYF.

The gene calls are TRBV4-1 and TRBJ2-5, with 12 bases that match TRBD2. The CDR3 is 18 amino acids. Germline V lookup: CDR1 MGHRA, CDR2 YSYEKL. V was clipped by 2 bases and J by 2 bases; unmatched bases: 9. The chain's CDR3 is CASSQPVYLAGGQETQYF. CDR3 sequence (DNA): TGCGCCAGCAGCCAACCAGTTTACCTAGCGGGAGGGCAAGAGACCCAGTACTTC.

This clonotype was detected only a few times. The J gene is TRBJ2-6, the V gene TRBV5-1; D ambiguous. V gave up 3 bases and J gave up 2 bases, with 6 bases separating them. This CDR3 is 14 amino acids long. Germline values: CDR1 SGHRS, CDR2 YFSETQ. CDR3 coding DNA: TGCGCCAGCAGCTCTTACACTGGGGCCAACGTCCTGACTTTC. This codes for CASSSYTGANVLTF.

The rearrangement links TRBV6-1 to TRBJ2-6; 8 positions match TRBD2. V lost 6 bases and J lost 0; bases outside the gene matches: 4. Germline V gives CDR1 MNHNS, CDR2 SASEGT. This CDR3 spans 16 amino acids. The CDR3 protein is CASSPAGGSGANVLTF. CDR3 DNA: TGTGCCAGCAGCCCGGCGGGGGGCTCTGGGGCCAACGTCCTGACTTTC.

This clonotype came up a few times. The gene calls are TRBV27 and TRBJ2-5; 7 bases match TRBD2. Germline assignment: CDR1 MNHEY and CDR2 SMNVEV (reference sequence). The CDR3 runs 14 residues. Trimming removed 5 bases from V and 5 bases from J; junction bases left unmatched: 8. CDR3 loop: CASSPAGPGETQYF. Here the CDR3 DNA reads TGTGCCAGCAGTCCAGCGGGGCCTGGGGAGACCCAGTACTTC.

This clonotype was detected only a few times. This chain links TRBV30 with TRBJ1-2, with TRBD1 matching over 7 bases. Germline loops: CDR1 GTSNPN, CDR2 SVGIG (reference sequence). The V segment lost 2 bases and the J segment 4 bases; nucleotides outside the gene matches: 7. The CDR3 runs 14 residues. CDR3 bases: TGTGCCTGGAGTTTACAGGGGTGGGGCTATGGCTACACCTTC. Protein: CAWSLQGWGYGYTF.

Only a few counts were recorded for this clonotype. The chain joins TRBV10-3 to TRBJ2-5; D unresolved. This CDR3 has 14 amino acids. With 0 bases removed from V and 1 base from J, the gap between germline ends came to 6 bases. Germline loops: CDR1 ENHRY, CDR2 SYGVKD. The CDR3 spells CAISESGSQETQYF. CDR3 nucleotides: TGTGCCATCAGTGAGTCTGGCTCCCAAGAGACCCAGTACTTC.

CDR3 DNA: TGTGCCAGCAGCACAGGTGTTTTGGATTCACCCCTCCACTTT. Translated, it gives CASSTGVLDSPLHF. The chain links TRBV12-3 or TRBV12-4 to TRBJ1-6; D may be TRBD1 (5 bases). The V end lost 6 bases, the J end lost 8 bases, and 14 bases lay between the germline ends. The CDR3 is made up of 14 amino acids.

This clonotype has at least ten counts. This chain joins TRBV5-1 and TRBJ2-1, with 11 positions matching TRBD2. Germline CDR1 SGHRS, CDR2 YFSETQ. Trimming removed 5 bases from V and 6 bases from J; junction bases left unmatched: 10. This CDR3 is built from 16 residues. CDR3 amino acids: CASSQGGLAVPNEQFF. CDR3 nucleotides: TGCGCCAGCAGTCAGGGGGGACTAGCGGTCCCCAATGAGCAGTTCTTC.

The sample holds one count of this clonotype. The rearrangement joins TRBV6-1 to TRBJ1-5, with 7 bases fitting TRBD1. J lost 7 bases, V lost 3 bases, and 12 bases had no gene match. This CDR3 is 16 amino acids long. Germline V CDR1 and CDR2: MNHNS, SASEGT. CDR3 bases: TGTGCCAGCAGTGACGGCGACAGGGCCCTGAGACAGCCCCAGCATTTT. Its protein product is CASSDGDRALRQPQHF.

The chain is built from TRBV5-5 and TRBJ2-2, with D unresolved. Trimming removed 0 bases from V and 4 bases from J, with 7 bases in between. The CDR3 sequence is 14 residues long. In germline, CDR1 is SGHKS, CDR2 YYEKEE (reference sequence). The CDR3 bases are TGTGCCAGCAGCTTGGCCCAAATCACCGGGGAGCTGTTTTTT. Amino acid sequence: CASSLAQITGELFF. Using reference TRBV5-5 and TRBJ2-2 for the parts outside the CDR3, the full variable domain is DAGVTQSPTHLIKTRGQQVTLRCSPISGHKSVSWYQQVLGQGPQFIFQYYEKEERGRGNFPDRFSARQFPNYSSELNVNALLLGDSALYLCASSLAQITGELFFGEGSRLTVL.

The chain is built from TRBV28 and TRBJ2-7; no clear D. The CDR3 extends over 16 amino acids. Germline lookup yields CDR1 MDHEN and CDR2 SYDVKM. Trimming stripped 4 bases from V and 4 bases from J, with 20 bases between. The CDR3 nucleotides read TGTGCCAGCAGTTCATTAGTCGGCCTTGGTTCGTACGAGCAGTACTTC. This translates into CASSSLVGLGSYEQYF.

This clonotype was recorded at least ten times. The V call is TRBV5-8, the J call TRBJ2-1; no clear D gene. This CDR3 has 16 residues. Between the trimmed V and J ends, which lost 0 bases and 9 bases, there was a span of 19 bases. Germline V gene data show CDR1 as SGHTS and CDR2 as YDEGEE. In DNA, the CDR3 is TGTGCCAGCAGCTTGGTTCGGGCCTATAGGAGTCCTGAGCAGTTCTTC. Protein sequence: CASSLVRAYRSPEQFF.

The V and J genes are TRBV28 and TRBJ2-7, with D uncertain. V lost 9 bases to trimming and J lost 2 bases, with 8 bases between them. There are 11 residues in the CDR3. Per germline, CDR1 MDHEN and CDR2 SYDVKM. The CDR3 region has the DNA TGTGCCAGGGGCCCCACCTACGAGCAGTACTTC. It translates to CARGPTYEQYF.

At least ten counts were recorded for this clonotype. The V call is TRBV7-8, the J call TRBJ2-1; D is perhaps TRBD2 (5 bases). The length of the CDR3 is 19 residues. V lost 4 bases to trimming and J lost 4 bases, with 26 bases between them. CDR1 is SGHVS and CDR2 is FQNEAQ in the germline V gene. In nucleotides, the CDR3 is TGTGCCAGCAGCTCACCCCCAACTAGTGCTCATATCTCTTACAATGAGCAGTTCTTC. It translates to CASSSPPTSAHISYNEQFF. The full variable domain, rest sourced from reference TRBV7-8 and TRBJ2-1, is GAGVSQSPRYKVAKRGQDVALRCDPISGHVSLFWYQQALGQGPEFLTYFQNEAQLDKSGLPSDRFFAERPEGSVSTLKIQRTQQEDSAVYLCASSSPPTSAHISYNEQFFGPGTRLTVL.

This clonotype was seen only a few times. This chain connects TRBV4-3 to TRBJ2-3; TRBD1 is a possible D gene (5 bases). CDR1 LGHNA and CDR2 YSLEER come from the germline V gene. V lost 8 bases and J lost 3, with 12 bases in between. The CDR3 consists of 13 residues. In DNA, the CDR3 is TGCGCCAGCTCAAGACAGTTTACAGATACGCAGTATTTT. This codes for CASSRQFTDTQYF.